This TCR beta chain was identified in a study of T-cell reconstitution after alpha-beta-depleted transplantation in children. During its preparation, the TCRbeta library received unique molecular identifiers. Each CDR3 protein gets one entry after TCRdb re-called the PCR reads with MiXCR. The data hold about 830,000 distinct CDR3 sequences, with about 15% observed a single time. CDR3 length: 16 residues. The V and J ends lost 3 bases and 9 bases, in that order; junction bases with no gene match: 12. Germline values: CDR1 SGHTA, CDR2 FQGTGA. Of note for this clonotype: The antigen remains unidentified.

Study-wide points: Some patients' high day-60 TCRbeta diversity was attributed to recipient cells surviving conditioning.

This chain joins TRBV7-3 and TRBJ2-1; 9 positions match TRBD2. This clonotype originated in a male patient younger than 18 who had a stem cell transplant for acute lymphoblastic leukemia, so the T cells may come from the graft donor. This specimen consisted of PBMCs, mostly from graft donor cells, obtained 360 days after TCRalphabeta/CD19-depleted stem cell transplant. The DNA of the CDR3 is TGTGCCAGCAGCTTGGGACTAGCTTTCCCAAATGCTGAGCAGTTCTTC. It codes for CASSLGLAFPNAEQFF.